Presented here are 19 T cell receptor beta chains from one specimen sequenced in a study of identifying expanded T cells in peripheral blood. Profiled with immunoSEQ multiplex PCR; TCRdb holds only in-frame clones, not every one. In the table there are 50,000 to 60,000 clones, less than 85% of which are singletons. The specimen was blood. Receptor source: a person between 18 and 75 years old in good health.

This chain links TRBV5-1 with TRBJ1-1; 8 nucleotides agree with TRBD1. The germline V gene encodes CDR1 SGHRS and CDR2 YFSETQ. J was trimmed by 3 bases and V by 3 bases; bases with no gene match: 7. This CDR3 is built from 15 residues. DNA for the CDR3: TGCGCCAGCAGCTCCAGGACAGGGAGGGACACTGAAGCTTTCTTT. Its translation: CASSSRTGRDTEAFF.

This sequence joins TRBV19 and TRBJ2-7; D possibly corresponds to TRBD2 (6 bases). Trimming pared 1 base from V and 5 bases from J, leaving 18 bases between. The V gene's germline CDR1 is LNHDA and CDR2 SQIVND (reference sequence). This CDR3 has 16 amino acids. CDR3 bases: TGTGCCAGTAGTATAGTCCCGGAGCTAGCGAGGGACGAGCAGTACTTC. Its protein product is CASSIVPELARDEQYF.

This chain joins TRBV29-1 and TRBJ2-2, with 10 nucleotides matching TRBD1. The CDR3 runs 13 residues. J lost 4 bases, V lost 7 bases, and 3 bases had no gene match. Germline V gene lookup returns CDR1 SQVTM and CDR2 ANQGSEA. As DNA, the CDR3 is TGCAGCGCTCGGACAGGGGGCACCGGGGAGCTGTTTTTT. The encoded protein is CSARTGGTGELFF.

V and J are TRBV4-1 and TRBJ2-1; D is unclear. Per the germline V gene, CDR1 is MGHRA and CDR2 is YSYEKL. V was clipped by 1 base and J by 0 bases, with 10 bases between them. The CDR3 runs to 16 residues. The CDR3 coding sequence is TGCGCCAGCAGCCAAGGGGTAGTTAGCTCCTACAATGAGCAGTTCTTC. It yields the protein CASSQGVVSSYNEQFF.

The chain couples TRBV19 to TRBJ2-2, with 11 bases lining up with TRBD2. CDR3 length: 16 amino acids. V shed 8 bases, J shed 7 bases, and the junction held 12 bases outside the gene matches. CDR1 and CDR2 (germline): LNHDA, SQIVND (reference sequence). The CDR3 region has the DNA TGTGCCAGTCCTCTAGCGGGAGGAGGTCGTTTCGGGGAGCTGTTTTTT. Translating gives CASPLAGGGRFGELFF.

The V and J genes are TRBV5-1 and TRBJ2-2, with TRBD1 matching over 8 bases. Per the germline V gene, CDR1 is SGHRS and CDR2 is YFSETQ. CDR3 length: 13 amino acids. The V and J ends lost 4 bases and 7 bases, in that order; junction bases with no gene match: 3. This chain's CDR3 is CASSGTGHGELFF. Written as DNA, the CDR3 is TGCGCCAGCAGCGGGACAGGTCACGGGGAGCTGTTTTTT.

This clone appeared a few times. The gene calls are TRBV6-5 and TRBJ1-2; tentatively, D is TRBD1 (5 bases). Trimming pared 2 bases from V and 3 bases from J, leaving 10 bases between. CDR3 length equals 14 residues. Germline CDR1 and CDR2: MNHEY and SVGAGI. The CDR3 DNA is TGTGCCAGCAGTTACGGGGGGAGCTACTATGGCTACACCTTC. Its protein is CASSYGGSYYGYTF.

The chain links TRBV7-8 to TRBJ2-5; maybe TRBD1 (5 bases). V dropped 1 base and J dropped 7 bases, with 16 bases sitting between them. Germline CDR1 SGHVS, CDR2 FQNEAQ. The CDR3 length is 15 residues. CDR3 protein: CASSLDQGPLGTQYF. Written as DNA, the CDR3 is TGTGCCAGCAGCTTAGATCAGGGTCCCCTCGGGACCCAGTACTTC.

This clone has at least ten counts. The J gene is TRBJ2-5, the V gene TRBV27; tentatively, D is TRBD1 (6 bases). Germline V lookup: CDR1 MNHEY, CDR2 SMNVEV (reference sequence). V was trimmed by 5 bases and J by 1 base, leaving 17 bases between them. The CDR3 loop spans 16 amino acids. The CDR3 coding sequence is TGTGCCAGCAGTCCCCGGACAGAGTTGACCCAAGAGACCCAGTACTTC. This translates into CASSPRTELTQETQYF.

The table lists this clone with a few counts. The rearrangement links TRBV4-1 to TRBJ1-2; 9 bases align to TRBD1. Losses at the gene ends were 0 bases for V and 7 bases for J; bases not matched to a gene: 6. This CDR3 comprises 15 residues. Per the germline V gene, CDR1 is MGHRA and CDR2 is YSYEKL. The CDR3 region has the DNA TGCGCCAGCAGCCAAGATAGGGACAGGGAACGTGGCTACACCTTC. Residues: CASSQDRDRERGYTF.

The chain employs TRBV27 and TRBJ2-5, with 7 nucleotides matching TRBD2. CDR3 length: 15 residues. Germline trimming cut 5 bases from V and 4 bases from J; bases unmatched to any gene: 10. From germline, CDR1 is MNHEY and CDR2 SMNVEV (reference sequence). The CDR3, as DNA: TGTGCCAGCAGTCCCAAAACTAGCGAGGGAGAGACCCAGTACTTC. Translated, it gives CASSPKTSEGETQYF.

The CDR3 here is CASSVEVGDTGELFF. DNA for the CDR3: TGTGCCAGCAGCGTAGAAGTAGGGGACACCGGGGAGCTGTTTTTT. The rearrangement joins TRBV9 to TRBJ2-2; TRBD1 might be the D (5 bases). The CDR3 has 15 residues. V lost 0 bases to trimming and J lost 3 bases, with 9 bases between them. Looked up from germline, CDR1 is SGDLS and CDR2 is YYNGEE.

The chain combines TRBV18 with TRBJ1-4; 9 nucleotides agree with TRBD1. Looked up from germline, CDR1 is KGHSH and CDR2 is LQKENI. CDR3 length: 19 amino acids. Trimming cost V 4 bases and J 0 bases; bases outside gene matches: 12. In DNA, the CDR3 is TGTGCCAGCTCACTGACGGACAGGGGTATTGGAGCAACTAATGAAAAACTGTTTTTT. Translated, it gives CASSLTDRGIGATNEKLFF.

In DNA, the CDR3 is TGTGCCAGCAGCTTAGAACGACACACTGAAGCTTTCTTT. The encoded protein is CASSLERHTEAFF. The rearrangement joins TRBV7-8 to TRBJ1-1; D is unresolved. This CDR3 comprises 13 residues. Germline CDR1 reads SGHVS; CDR2 reads FQNEAQ. With 1 base removed from V and 3 bases from J, the gap between germline ends came to 6 bases.

The chain uses TRBV7-2 and TRBJ2-3, with 9 bases identical to TRBD2. CDR1 and CDR2 (germline): SGHTA, FQGNSA. Losses at the gene ends were 3 bases for V and 3 bases for J; bases not matched to a gene: 7. This CDR3 spans 16 amino acids. The CDR3 DNA reads TGTGCCAGCAGCTTTTTAGGTAGCGGGAGTACAGATACGCAGTATTTT. Encoded protein: CASSFLGSGSTDTQYF.

In nucleotides, the CDR3 is TGTGCCAGCAGCACCGACCGGGGTCTAGGGGGCTACACCTTC. This encodes CASSTDRGLGGYTF. The chain recombines TRBV7-8 with TRBJ1-2, with D unclear. The V end was cut by 5 bases, the J end by 8 bases, with 18 bases between. Germline CDR1 is SGHVS and CDR2 is FQNEAQ. The CDR3 covers 14 residues.

The CDR3 nucleotides are TGTGCCAGCAGCTTATCAGGGGGCAATCAGCCCCAGCATTTT. Translated: CASSLSGGNQPQHF. The rearrangement links TRBV7-2 to TRBJ1-5; D may be TRBD1 (6 bases). Germline CDR1 and CDR2: SGHTA and FQGNSA. The V gene lost 2 bases and the J gene lost 2 bases, with 7 bases spanning the gap. The CDR3 loop spans 14 amino acids.

J is TRBJ2-5 and V is TRBV4-1; D unresolved. The end of the DNA aligns better with TRBJ2-7, so the J call may be wrong. This CDR3 is 16 amino acids long. Looked up from germline, CDR1 is MGHRA and CDR2 is YSYEKL. In nucleotides, the CDR3 is TGCGCCAGCAGCCAAGGAACTCAAACCCTCCTTAGCGAGCAGTACTTC. Amino acids: CASSQGTQTLLSEQYF.

The chain uses TRBV19 and TRBJ2-3; D possibly corresponds to TRBD1 (6 bases). V dropped 10 bases and J dropped 3 bases, with 14 bases sitting between them. The germline gives CDR1 LNHDA, CDR2 SQIVND (reference sequence). The CDR3 covers 13 residues. The CDR3 sequence: CATTDRPTDTQYF. The CDR3 coding sequence is TGTGCCACCACGGACAGACCGACAGATACGCAGTATTTT. The variable domain in full, completed from reference TRBV19 and TRBJ2-3, reads DGGITQSPKYLFRKEGQNVTLSCEQNLNHDAMYWYRQDPGQGLRLIYYSQIVNDFQKGDIAEGYSVSREKKESFPLTVTSAQKNPTAFYLCATTDRPTDTQYFGPGTRLTVL.